The next 13 T cell receptor beta chains were all read from a single sample in a study of cytomegalovirus exposure and HLA in healthy donors. The PCR was carried out with 60 Vbeta primers and 13 Jbeta primers. The data were produced by immunoSEQ multiplex PCR, yet TCRdb's version contains in-frame clones alone and is incomplete. The data show under 150,000 clones, 75% to 90% seen once. Input material: PBMCs. All receptors come from a male donor in good health and CMV-seronegative.

The chain carries TRBV27 and TRBJ2-1; D possibly corresponds to TRBD1 (6 bases). The CDR3 covers 14 residues. The germline gives CDR1 MNHEY, CDR2 SMNVEV (reference sequence). Trimming left V 5 bases short and J 5 bases short, with 13 bases between. The CDR3 loop reads CASSLRGFNNEQFF. The CDR3 bases are TGTGCCAGCAGTCTCAGGGGATTCAACAATGAGCAGTTCTTC.

CDR3 nucleotide sequence: TGTGCCAGCAGCCTTCCTAGCGGTCCGTCCTACGAGCAGTACTTC. Translating it yields CASSLPSGPSYEQYF. The V gene is TRBV5-4, the J gene TRBJ2-7; TRBD2 matches 7 bases. The CDR3 extends over 15 amino acids. CDR1 and CDR2 from the germline V gene are SGHNT and YYREEE (reference sequence). The trim removed 4 bases at V and 1 base at J, leaving 8 bases unmatched.

CDR3 coding DNA: TGTGCCAGTAGTATGGCAGGGGGCGCAGATACGCAGTATTTT. As protein: CASSMAGGADTQYF. The chain uses TRBV19 and TRBJ2-3; 8 bases are a match to TRBD1. Germline V lookup: CDR1 LNHDA, CDR2 SQIVND (reference sequence). With V trimmed by 3 bases and J by 4 bases, 3 bases remained unmatched. The CDR3 is 14 residues long.

The rearrangement joins TRBV19 to TRBJ2-7, with D perhaps matching TRBD1 (7 bases). The CDR3 is 12 amino acids. With 9 bases removed from V and 6 bases from J, the gap between germline ends came to 15 bases. Per germline, CDR1 LNHDA and CDR2 SQIVND (reference sequence). The CDR3 sequence: CASTGTAGEQYF. CDR3 DNA sequence: TGTGCCAGCACCGGGACAGCGGGCGAGCAGTACTTC.

This clone was picked up a small number of times. The V call is TRBV4-3, the J call TRBJ2-6, with 8 bases aligning to TRBD1. The V segment lost 6 bases and the J segment 1 base; nucleotides outside the gene matches: 5. Germline lookup yields CDR1 LGHNA and CDR2 YSLEER. The CDR3 contains 16 residues. This CDR3 is CASSEWTGSGANVLTF. For the CDR3, the DNA is TGCGCCAGCAGTGAATGGACAGGGTCTGGGGCCAACGTCCTGACTTTC.

The V gene is TRBV7-3, the J gene TRBJ1-1; 8 bases agree with TRBD1. The V gene end was trimmed by 2 bases and the J gene end by 5 bases; junction bases not matched to a gene: 4. The CDR3 is made up of 14 amino acids. Germline CDR1 reads SGHTA; CDR2 reads FQGTGA. Here the CDR3 reads CASSLGQGDTEAFF. CDR3 sequence (DNA): TGTGCCAGCAGCTTAGGACAGGGCGATACTGAAGCTTTCTTT.

This clone was counted a few times. V and J are TRBV9 and TRBJ2-7; 14 nucleotides align to TRBD2. CDR1 is SGDLS and CDR2 is YYNGEE in the germline V gene. CDR3 length: 16 residues. The ends lost 3 bases at V and 5 bases at J; junction bases unmatched: 7. CDR3 coding DNA: TGTGCCAGCAGCGGAGGACTAGCGGGGGGCCACGACGAGCAGTACTTC. Its translation: CASSGGLAGGHDEQYF.

This rearrangement joins TRBV5-4 to TRBJ1-5; D call uncertain. This CDR3 is built from 13 residues. Germline V gives CDR1 SGHNT, CDR2 YYREEE (reference sequence). V was shortened by 1 base and J by 9 bases, with 11 bases between the two germline ends. CDR3 DNA sequence: TGTGCCAGCAGCTTGCAAGGTGCGGGGCCCCAGCATTTT. This sequence encodes CASSLQGAGPQHF.

The chain employs TRBV4-1 and TRBJ1-2; TRBD1 matches at 10 bases. The CDR3 sequence is 15 residues long. V lost 4 bases to trimming and J lost 7 bases; unmatched junction nucleotides: 9. Germline assignment: CDR1 MGHRA and CDR2 YSYEKL. The CDR3 DNA sequence: TGCGCCAGCAGCCGCGCGGCGGGACAGGGGTCTGGCTACACCTTC. This gives the protein CASSRAAGQGSGYTF.

This clone was seen only a few times. The chain uses TRBV15 and TRBJ1-4; D might be TRBD1 (5 bases). This CDR3 contains 18 residues. V dropped 0 bases and J dropped 8 bases, with 22 bases sitting between them. CDR1 and CDR2 (germline): LNHNV, YYDKDF (reference sequence). CDR3 nucleotides: TGTGCCACCAGCAGAGAAACCCCGACAGTCGGGCTTGGAGAAAAACTGTTTTTT. Encoded protein: CATSRETPTVGLGEKLFF. The complete variable domain, with remaining parts taken from reference TRBV15 and TRBJ1-4, reads DAMVIQNPRYQVTQFGKPVTLSCSQTLNHNVMYWYQQKSSQAPKLLFHYYDKDFNNEADTPDNFQSRRPNTSFCFLDIRSPGLGDTAMYLCATSRETPTVGLGEKLFFGSGTQLSVL.

This chain joins TRBV29-1 and TRBJ2-7; D possibly corresponds to TRBD2 (6 bases). The germline CDR1 and CDR2 sequences are SQVTM and ANQGSEA. The CDR3 has 12 amino acids. V lost 6 bases to trimming and J lost 2 bases, with 11 bases between them. CDR3 residues: CSVGGRTYEQYF. As DNA, the CDR3 is TGCAGCGTGGGAGGCCGGACCTACGAGCAGTACTTC.

The chain carries TRBV4-1 and TRBJ2-7; no clear D. The germline V gene encodes CDR1 MGHRA and CDR2 YSYEKL. Deletions cut 3 bases from V and 0 bases from J, with 9 bases between. This CDR3 is built from 14 residues. Here the CDR3 DNA reads TGCGCCAGCAGCCATACGGCTAGCTCCTACGAGCAGTACTTC. It translates to CASSHTASSYEQYF.

The V and J genes are TRBV18 and TRBJ2-5; D not resolved. TRBJ2-7 matches the DNA end more closely, so the J call is doubtful. The CDR3 contains 15 residues. Germline lookup yields CDR1 KGHSH and CDR2 LQKENI. CDR3 coding DNA: TGTGCCAGCTCACTAACCCAGGATTCGACCTACGAGCAGTACTTC. Residues: CASSLTQDSTYEQYF.